Listed here are 8 T cell receptor beta chains from one sample, sequenced in a study of T cell responses to AZD1222 COVID-19 vaccine. Profiled with immunoSEQ multiplex PCR; TCRdb holds only in-frame clones, not every one. The table lists roughly 55,000 clones, more than 70% of them singletons. This specimen was peripheral blood, taken on day 0 of AZD1222 vaccination. The receptor source for this set is an adult in good health.

CDR3 protein: CASSQGENTEAFF. As DNA, the CDR3 is TGTGCCAGCAGCCAGGGTGAGAACACTGAAGCTTTCTTT. J is TRBJ1-1 and V is TRBV4-2; D is undetermined. The CDR3 is 13 residues long. Trimming took 3 bases from V and 1 from J, leaving 6 bases between them. The germline CDR1 and CDR2 sequences are LGHNA and YNFKEQ.

The rearrangement uses TRBV5-1 and TRBJ2-2; TRBD2 matches at 9 bases. The CDR3 is made up of 16 amino acids. Germline V lookup: CDR1 SGHRS, CDR2 YFSETQ. V shed 4 bases and J 4 bases; nucleotides not matched to a gene: 8. The CDR3 nucleotides read TGCGCCAGCAGCCAGAGGACTAGCGTCGGCACCGGGGAGCTGTTTTTT. This sequence encodes CASSQRTSVGTGELFF.

V gene TRBV3-1 (or the pseudogene TRBV3-2) combines with J gene TRBJ2-1; D unclear. V was clipped by 4 bases and J by 10 bases, with 14 bases between them. CDR1 and CDR2 (germline): LGHDT, YNNKEL (reference sequence). The CDR3 is 13 amino acids. CDR3 DNA sequence: TGTGCCAGCAGCCTCCTATCCGCCGGGGAGCAGTTCTTC. It yields the protein CASSLLSAGEQFF.

V usage is TRBV28 and J usage is TRBJ1-1; D possibly corresponds to TRBD1 (5 bases). V was clipped by 5 bases and J by 7 bases, with 14 bases between them. The CDR3 is made up of 13 amino acids. Germline CDR1 is MDHEN and CDR2 is SYDVKM. The CDR3: CASSRGREFEAFF. DNA of the CDR3: TGTGCCAGCAGTCGCGGCAGGGAGTTTGAAGCTTTCTTT.

The chain combines TRBV6-5 with TRBJ1-2; 8 nucleotides match TRBD1. The CDR3 totals 15 residues. The trim removed 1 base at V and 7 bases at J, leaving 8 bases unmatched. Looked up from germline, CDR1 is MNHEY and CDR2 is SVGAGI. CDR3 amino acids: CASSYYDRGKGGYTF. DNA of the CDR3: TGTGCCAGCAGTTACTATGACAGGGGTAAAGGTGGCTACACCTTC.

V is TRBV6-1 and J is TRBJ1-3; maybe TRBD1 (6 bases). Germline CDR1 is MNHNS and CDR2 is SASEGT. The CDR3 runs to 17 residues. Trimming took off 3 bases at V and 0 bases at J, with 15 bases between the two ends. The CDR3 region has the DNA TGTGCCAGCAGTGACGTCTGGGGGGCTACCTCTGGAAACACCATATATTTT. This encodes CASSDVWGATSGNTIYF.

The chain carries TRBV19 and TRBJ2-3; no firm D call. CDR1 and CDR2 (germline): LNHDA, SQIVND (reference sequence). V dropped 6 bases and J dropped 2 bases, with 3 bases sitting between them. This CDR3 has 11 residues. The CDR3 sequence is CASRSTDTQYF. For the CDR3, the DNA is TGTGCCAGTAGGTCCACAGATACGCAGTATTTT.

This clone was found once. This rearrangement joins TRBV5-1 to TRBJ1-1; D ambiguous. Trimming removed 3 bases from V and 3 bases from J, with 9 bases in between. The germline gives CDR1 SGHRS, CDR2 YFSETQ. The CDR3 runs 13 residues. The CDR3 loop reads CASSSNGDTEAFF. Written as DNA, the CDR3 is TGCGCCAGCAGCTCTAACGGGGACACTGAAGCTTTCTTT.